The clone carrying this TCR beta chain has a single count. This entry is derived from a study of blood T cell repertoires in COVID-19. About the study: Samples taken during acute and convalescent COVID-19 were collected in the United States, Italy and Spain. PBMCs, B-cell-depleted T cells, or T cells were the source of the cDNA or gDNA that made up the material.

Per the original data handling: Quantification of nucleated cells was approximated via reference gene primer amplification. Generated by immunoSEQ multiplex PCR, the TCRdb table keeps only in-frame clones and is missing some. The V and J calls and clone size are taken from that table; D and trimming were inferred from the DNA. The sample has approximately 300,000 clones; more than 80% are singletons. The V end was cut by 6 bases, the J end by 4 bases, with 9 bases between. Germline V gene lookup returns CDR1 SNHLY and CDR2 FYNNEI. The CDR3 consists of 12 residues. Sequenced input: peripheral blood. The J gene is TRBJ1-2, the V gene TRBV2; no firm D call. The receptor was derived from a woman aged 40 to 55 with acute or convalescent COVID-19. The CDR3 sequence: CASRADFYGYTF. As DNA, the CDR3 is TGTGCCAGCAGAGCTGACTTCTATGGCTACACCTTC.